The 27 T cell receptor beta chains in this list originate from one sample, sequenced in a study of cytomegalovirus exposure and HLA in healthy donors. PCR used 60 Vbeta primers and 13 Jbeta primers. Libraries were prepared by immunoSEQ multiplex PCR; TCRdb keeps only in-frame clonotypes and omits some of them. The sample has 95,000 to 150,000 clones. Sequences were obtained from PBMCs. Receptors were obtained from a man younger than 35 in good health and CMV-seronegative.

The chain uses TRBV20-1 and TRBJ1-5; D ambiguous. Germline V gene data show CDR1 as DFQATT and CDR2 as SNEGSKA (reference sequence). This CDR3 comprises 11 residues. The V end lost 1 base, the J end lost 6 bases, and 4 bases lay between the germline ends. CDR3 sequence (DNA): TGCAGTGCTAGAGCGGGTCAGCCCCAGCATTTT. Its protein is CSARAGQPQHF.

The chain is built from TRBV7-2 and TRBJ1-1, with unresolved D. Germline-derived CDR1 and CDR2 are SGHTA and FQGNSA. The CDR3 contains 16 residues. Trimming removed 0 bases at V and 0 bases at J, with 11 bases between. CDR3 region: CASSLAGVGMNTEAFF. DNA of the CDR3: TGTGCCAGCAGCTTAGCCGGGGTAGGGATGAACACTGAAGCTTTCTTT.

V gene TRBV6-1 combines with J gene TRBJ2-7; 11 bases match TRBD2. The CDR3 extends over 14 amino acids. The V gene's germline CDR1 is MNHNS and CDR2 SASEGT. The ends lost 4 bases at V and 4 bases at J; junction bases unmatched: 3. The CDR3 region is CASSVLAGGYEQYF. The CDR3 region has the DNA TGTGCCAGCAGTGTCCTAGCGGGAGGTTACGAGCAGTACTTC.

The rearrangement uses TRBV19 and TRBJ2-7, with a tentative D call TRBD1 (6 bases). V gave up 8 bases and J gave up 3 bases, with 20 bases separating them. CDR1 and CDR2 (germline): LNHDA, SQIVND (reference sequence). This CDR3 is built from 15 residues. CDR3 residues: CASRSLQGDSYEQYF. For the CDR3, the DNA is TGTGCCAGTCGATCGCTACAGGGAGACAGCTACGAGCAGTACTTC.

CDR3 sequence (DNA): TGTGCCAGCAGTTTACGGGTATCCGCGCGGGAGCAGTACTTC. This gives the protein CASSLRVSAREQYF. The rearrangement links TRBV28 to TRBJ2-7; D gene ambiguous. V was shortened by 2 bases and J by 7 bases, with 15 bases between the two germline ends. CDR1 is MDHEN and CDR2 is SYDVKM in the germline V gene. The CDR3 contains 14 residues. The complete variable domain, with remaining parts taken from reference TRBV28 and TRBJ2-7, reads DVKVTQSSRYLVKRTGEKVFLECVQDMDHENMFWYRQDPGLGLRLIYFSYDVKMKEKGDIPEGYSVSREKKERFSLILESASTNQTSMYLCASSLRVSAREQYFGPGTRLTVT.

This chain links TRBV28 with TRBJ2-7; 12 bases align to TRBD2. CDR3 size: 15 residues. Germline V gene lookup returns CDR1 MDHEN and CDR2 SYDVKM. V lost 5 bases, J lost 2 bases, and 4 bases stayed unmatched. Written as DNA, the CDR3 is TGTGCCAGCAGTCCGCCTAGCGGGAGGGCCTACGAGCAGTACTTC. It translates to CASSPPSGRAYEQYF.

V and J are TRBV6-1 and TRBJ1-1; perhaps TRBD1 as D (5 bases). Trimming removed 8 bases from V and 0 bases from J, with 16 bases in between. The V gene's germline CDR1 is MNHNS and CDR2 SASEGT. This CDR3 is 15 amino acids long. In nucleotides, the CDR3 is TGTGCCAGCGGCCGCGTGGGGGGAATGAACACTGAAGCTTTCTTT. Encoded protein: CASGRVGGMNTEAFF.

Turning to this clone: At one boundary the junction diverges from the germline segment, which might be a read error. The CDR3 nucleotides are TGTGCCAGCAGTTACGCCCGGGACAGGGGGCGACTAGCGTTTGTCTTC. The encoded protein is CASSYARDRGRLAFVF. The chain has TRBV6-5 and TRBJ2-1, with 12 bases that match TRBD1. Germline assignment: CDR1 MNHEY and CDR2 SVGAGI. This CDR3 comprises 16 residues.

The chain uses TRBV30 and TRBJ1-3; 7 nucleotides match TRBD1. The CDR3 has 13 residues. CDR1 and CDR2 from the germline V gene are GTSNPN and SVGIG (reference sequence). The V gene end was trimmed by 5 bases and the J gene end by 2 bases; junction bases not matched to a gene: 3. CDR3: CAWATGAGNTIYF. CDR3 sequence (DNA): TGTGCCTGGGCCACAGGGGCTGGAAACACCATATATTTT.

This chain links TRBV29-1 with TRBJ1-2, with 10 bases aligning to TRBD1. V shed 4 bases and J 6 bases; nucleotides not matched to a gene: 8. The CDR3 is 14 residues long. CDR1 SQVTM and CDR2 ANQGSEA come from the germline V gene. The CDR3 region is CSVGRLTGGHGYTF. CDR3 sequence (DNA): TGCAGCGTTGGCCGCCTGACAGGGGGCCATGGCTACACCTTC.

The V call is TRBV7-9, the J call TRBJ2-2; 11 bases align to TRBD2. V lost 1 base, J lost 7 bases, and 5 bases stayed unmatched. CDR1 is SEHNR and CDR2 is FQNEAQ in the germline V gene (reference sequence). This CDR3 spans 16 amino acids. The CDR3 protein is CASSLGGTSGIGELFF. The CDR3 DNA is TGTGCCAGCAGCTTAGGGGGGACTAGCGGCATCGGGGAGCTGTTTTTT.

The chain joins TRBV6-5 to TRBJ1-2; the D gene is possibly TRBD1 (6 bases). There are 14 residues in the CDR3. V lost 9 bases and J lost 0, with 14 bases in between. Germline V gives CDR1 MNHEY, CDR2 SVGAGI. CDR3 region: CASRRGATNYGYTF. As DNA, the CDR3 is TGTGCCAGTCGGCGGGGGGCGACTAACTATGGCTACACCTTC.

This sequence joins TRBV2 and TRBJ2-7; 10 bases map to TRBD1. The V gene end was trimmed by 7 bases and the J gene end by 6 bases; junction bases not matched to a gene: 3. Germline V gene data show CDR1 as SNHLY and CDR2 as FYNNEI. CDR3 length: 12 residues. The CDR3 DNA reads TGTGCCAGCAATGGGGACAGGGGCGAGCAGTACTTC. It codes for CASNGDRGEQYF. The full variable domain, completed using reference TRBV2 and TRBJ2-7, is EPEVTQTPSHQVTQMGQEVILRCVPISNHLYFYWYRQILGQKVEFLVSFYNNEISEKSEIFDDQFSVERPDGSNFTLKIRSTKLEDSAMYFCASNGDRGEQYFGPGTRLTVT.

The chain is built from TRBV6-5 and TRBJ1-2; tentative D call: TRBD1 (5 bases). Germline CDR1 and CDR2: MNHEY and SVGAGI. The CDR3 runs to 13 residues. V was pared by 8 bases and J by 3 bases, with 13 bases between. CDR3 residues: CASRAGRDYGYTF. The CDR3 DNA reads TGTGCCAGCCGCGCAGGGAGGGACTATGGCTACACCTTC.

The chain couples TRBV15 to TRBJ1-1; D gene ambiguous. The CDR3 sequence is 16 residues long. CDR1 and CDR2 from the germline V gene are LNHNV and YYDKDF (reference sequence). Between the trimmed V and J ends, which lost 2 bases and 4 bases, there was a span of 17 bases. This chain's CDR3 is CATSRRVGVSGTEAFF. The CDR3 bases are TGTGCCACCAGCAGACGGGTTGGAGTGAGCGGCACTGAAGCTTTCTTT.

This chain links TRBV7-3 with TRBJ1-2; 7 bases are a match to TRBD1. The CDR3 sequence is 15 residues long. Per the germline V gene, CDR1 is SGHTA and CDR2 is FQGTGA. V lost 5 bases and J lost 6; bases outside the gene matches: 12. This chain's CDR3 is CASSPLPQGGDGYTF. The CDR3 nucleotides are TGTGCCAGCAGCCCGCTTCCCCAGGGGGGCGATGGCTACACCTTC.

CDR3 region: CASQDRGSYEQYF. CDR3 in DNA: TGTGCCAGCCAGGACAGGGGGTCCTACGAGCAGTACTTC. The chain couples TRBV19 to TRBJ2-7; 10 bases match TRBD1. Trimming removed 9 bases from V and 1 base from J; junction bases left unmatched: 3. This CDR3 comprises 13 residues. Germline V lookup: CDR1 LNHDA, CDR2 SQIVND (reference sequence). The entire variable domain, with the rest obtained from reference TRBV19 and TRBJ2-7, is as follows: DGGITQSPKYLFRKEGQNVTLSCEQNLNHDAMYWYRQDPGQGLRLIYYSQIVNDFQKGDIAEGYSVSREKKESFPLTVTSAQKNPTAFYLCASQDRGSYEQYFGPGTRLTVT.

The chain combines TRBV19 with TRBJ2-7, with D perhaps matching TRBD2 (6 bases). Germline V CDR1 and CDR2: LNHDA, SQIVND (reference sequence). The CDR3 extends over 15 amino acids. V gave up 4 bases and J gave up 5 bases, with 18 bases separating them. CDR3 in DNA: TGTGCCAGTAGTACCACATGGAGGAGGGAACACGAGCAGTACTTC. Protein sequence: CASSTTWRREHEQYF.

The genes are TRBV18 and TRBJ2-5; no definite D call. CDR1 is KGHSH and CDR2 is LQKENI in the germline V gene. V was shortened by 2 bases and J by 1 base, with 8 bases between the two germline ends. CDR3 length: 14 amino acids. This CDR3 is CASSPSYSQETQYF. CDR3 bases: TGTGCCAGCTCACCAAGCTACAGCCAAGAGACCCAGTACTTC.

V is TRBV5-8 and J is TRBJ1-5, with D maybe TRBD1 (5 bases). The CDR3 loop spans 13 amino acids. Between the trimmed V and J ends, which lost 2 bases and 4 bases, there was a span of 7 bases. Per germline, CDR1 SGHTS and CDR2 YDEGEE. This CDR3 reads CASSFGGNQPQHF. The CDR3 DNA follows: TGTGCCAGCAGCTTCGGGGGGAATCAGCCCCAGCATTTT.

This chain links TRBV29-1 with TRBJ1-1; TRBD1 is a possible D gene (6 bases). CDR1 and CDR2 from the germline V gene are SQVTM and ANQGSEA. The CDR3 covers 12 residues. The chain's CDR3 is CRARGGASEAFF. The DNA of the CDR3 is TGCAGGGCCCGAGGGGGAGCATCTGAAGCTTTCTTT.

The chain joins TRBV27 to TRBJ2-1; no clear D. The V end was cut by 6 bases, the J end by 4 bases, with 4 bases between. CDR1 is MNHEY, CDR2 SMNVEV, per germline (reference sequence). The CDR3 loop spans 11 amino acids. The CDR3 protein is CASSFYNEQFF. CDR3 coding DNA: TGTGCCAGCAGCTTTTACAATGAGCAGTTCTTC.

V usage is TRBV29-1 and J usage is TRBJ1-6; D uncertain. The CDR3 contains 14 residues. Germline-derived CDR1 and CDR2 are SQVTM and ANQGSEA. Trimming took off 8 bases at V and 7 bases at J, with 18 bases between the two ends. CDR3 bases: TGCAGCCCTGTCTGGCTTTCAGTCAATTCACCCCTCCACTTT. Its translation is CSPVWLSVNSPLHF.

The chain uses TRBV6-5 and TRBJ2-7, with D unclear. V lost 0 bases and J 2 bases, leaving 14 bases between the germline ends. The CDR3 loop spans 16 amino acids. Germline CDR1 is MNHEY and CDR2 is SVGAGI. The CDR3 region has the DNA TGTGCCAGCAGTTACTCGATGCGGCCTAAGGCCTACGAGCAGTACTTC. It is translated as CASSYSMRPKAYEQYF.

The chain combines TRBV6-1 with TRBJ1-5; a possible D gene is TRBD1 (6 bases). The V end lost 3 bases, the J end lost 5 bases, and 17 bases lay between the germline ends. CDR1 is MNHNS and CDR2 is SASEGT in the germline V gene. The CDR3 has 16 residues. CDR3 sequence reads: CASSEDRGGRDQPQHF. The CDR3 DNA follows: TGTGCCAGCAGTGAGGATAGGGGGGGCAGAGATCAGCCCCAGCATTTT.

V and J are TRBV5-1 and TRBJ1-4; maybe TRBD1 (6 bases). Trimming stripped 5 bases from V and 6 bases from J, with 14 bases between. This CDR3 spans 14 amino acids. Germline CDR1 reads SGHRS; CDR2 reads YFSETQ. The CDR3 loop is CASSYTGRDEKLFF. The CDR3 region has the DNA TGCGCCAGCAGTTATACAGGGAGGGATGAAAAACTGTTTTTT.

The chain combines TRBV7-6 with TRBJ1-3; D is uncertain. Per germline, CDR1 SGHVS and CDR2 FNYEAQ. Trimming pared 4 bases from V and 0 bases from J, leaving 7 bases between. The CDR3 extends over 14 amino acids. In DNA, the CDR3 is TGTGCCAGCAGCTCGGGAGCCTCTGGAAACACCATATATTTT. This sequence encodes CASSSGASGNTIYF.